The 17 T cell receptor beta chains below all came from one sample that was sequenced in a study of blood T cell repertoires in COVID-19. Sequencing used immunoSEQ multiplex PCR; TCRdb keeps in-frame clones, though not all of them. The table has some 290,000 clones, roughly 91% seen once; the top ten hold over 2%. The specimen sequenced was PBMCs or T cells enriched from blood (not recorded which). Source of these receptors: a woman in her forties with acute COVID-19.

The DNA for the CDR3 is TGTGCCAGCAGACCAGGGGGCAACTATGGCTACACCTTC. Amino acid sequence: CASRPGGNYGYTF. The rearrangement joins TRBV28 to TRBJ1-2; 8 bases are shared with TRBD1. Germline CDR1 is MDHEN and CDR2 is SYDVKM. The CDR3 runs to 13 residues. V trimming: 6 bases; J trimming: 2 bases; junction bases outside the gene matches: 2.

The chain has TRBV20-1 and TRBJ1-1, with D hard to call. The germline V and J ends were trimmed by 7 bases and 3 bases, with 9 bases remaining between them. Germline V lookup: CDR1 DFQATT, CDR2 SNEGSKA (reference sequence). The CDR3 consists of 11 residues. The CDR3 DNA sequence: TGCAGTGTCCGACTGGACACTGAAGCTTTCTTT. It yields the protein CSVRLDTEAFF.

V and J are TRBV11-3 and TRBJ2-4; TRBD1 matches 7 bases. The junction had 7 bases not matched to a gene; V was cut back by 1 base and J by 1 base. CDR3 size: 17 residues. The V gene's germline CDR1 is SGHNT and CDR2 YENEEA. CDR3 sequence reads: CASSLGTGLGAKNIQYF. CDR3 bases: TGTGCCAGCAGCTTAGGGACAGGCCTGGGGGCCAAAAACATTCAGTACTTC.

The chain links TRBV5-4 to TRBJ1-6; D might be TRBD1 (5 bases). The CDR3 has 16 residues. Trimming shortened V by 1 base and J by 12 bases, and 20 bases separated the two germline ends. CDR1 SGHNT and CDR2 YYREEE come from the germline V gene (reference sequence). This CDR3 is CASSLWRDVPSIPLHF. Here the CDR3 DNA reads TGTGCCAGCAGCTTGTGGCGGGACGTCCCATCTATACCCCTCCACTTT.

The V gene is TRBV29-1, the J gene TRBJ1-2; 9 nucleotides match TRBD1. Germline CDR1 is SQVTM and CDR2 is ANQGSEA. The CDR3 sequence is 14 residues long. V was clipped by 7 bases and J by 4 bases; unmatched bases: 10. CDR3 sequence (DNA): TGCAGCGCCAAGGAGGACAGGGGACTCTATGGCTACACCTTC. Amino acids: CSAKEDRGLYGYTF.

The chain carries TRBV7-9 and TRBJ2-7, with 11 bases fitting TRBD2. Germline V gene data show CDR1 as SEHNR and CDR2 as FQNEAQ (reference sequence). The J segment lost 7 bases and the V segment lost 3 bases, leaving 11 bases of the junction unmatched. This CDR3 has 16 residues. CDR3 amino acids: CASSLKGGLADQEQYF. The CDR3 DNA follows: TGTGCCAGCAGCTTGAAGGGGGGACTAGCGGACCAGGAGCAGTACTTC.

For the CDR3, the DNA is TGCGCCAGCAGCATACTAGCGGGAGGTGGTAGTGAGCAGTTCTTC. Encoded protein: CASSILAGGGSEQFF. The rearrangement joins TRBV5-1 to TRBJ2-1, with 12 bases matching TRBD2. The germline V gene has CDR1 SGHRS and CDR2 YFSETQ. V shed 4 bases and J 9 bases; nucleotides not matched to a gene: 8. This CDR3 has 15 amino acids.

The rearrangement joins TRBV4-1 to TRBJ1-5; possible D gene TRBD1, 6 bases. CDR3 length equals 15 residues. V dropped 5 bases and J dropped 3 bases, with 14 bases sitting between them. The germline gives CDR1 MGHRA, CDR2 YSYEKL. CDR3 bases: TGCGCCAGCAGCTTCGGACAGTACGACAATCAGCCCCAGCATTTT. Translating it yields CASSFGQYDNQPQHF.

This chain joins TRBV30 and TRBJ1-1, with D possibly matching TRBD1 (6 bases). V lost 5 bases and J 2 bases, leaving 15 bases between the germline ends. Germline lookup yields CDR1 GTSNPN and CDR2 SVGIG (reference sequence). The CDR3 has 14 amino acids. CDR3 DNA sequence: TGTGCCTGGTCACAGGGCGGTGCCAACACTGAAGCTTTCTTT. It codes for CAWSQGGANTEAFF.

This sequence joins TRBV7-7 and TRBJ1-1; 9 positions agree with TRBD1. From germline, CDR1 is SSHAT and CDR2 FNYEAQ (reference sequence). There are 17 residues in the CDR3. J lost 4 bases, V lost 7 bases, and 16 bases had no gene match. CDR3 residues: CASTSNGQGFSSTEAFF. DNA of the CDR3: TGTGCCAGCACCTCCAATGGACAGGGGTTTTCGAGCACTGAAGCTTTCTTT.

This chain joins TRBV5-6 and TRBJ1-5; TRBD1 matches at 9 bases. The CDR3 runs 15 residues. V gave up 3 bases and J gave up 11 bases; unmatched junction bases: 12. Germline assignment: CDR1 SGHDT and CDR2 YYEEEE. The CDR3 reads CASSSQGTGSSAQHF. In DNA form, the CDR3 reads TGTGCCAGCAGCTCCCAAGGGACAGGGTCATCGGCCCAGCATTTT.

This sequence joins TRBV5-6 and TRBJ1-3; D gene unclear. Per germline, CDR1 SGHDT and CDR2 YYEEEE. Trimming stripped 2 bases from V and 4 bases from J, with 10 bases between. The CDR3 loop spans 14 amino acids. Written as DNA, the CDR3 is TGTGCCAGCAGCTTTATGAGGGAAGGAAACACCATATATTTT. Its translation: CASSFMREGNTIYF.

V and J are TRBV3-1 (or the pseudogene TRBV3-2) and TRBJ2-7, with 8 nucleotides matching TRBD1. The length of the CDR3 is 14 residues. Trimming at V came to 7 bases and at J to 2 bases, leaving 7 bases not matched to a gene. Germline values: CDR1 LGHDT, CDR2 YNNKEL (reference sequence). As DNA, the CDR3 is TGTGCCAGCACAACGACAGGGGTCCCCTACGAGCAGTACTTC. This encodes CASTTTGVPYEQYF.

The chain combines TRBV10-1 with TRBJ1-5; D is ambiguous. Germline CDR1 and CDR2: WNHNN and SYGVQD (reference sequence). CDR3 size: 9 residues. CDR3 region: CVEVKPQHF. CDR3 bases: TGCGTCGAGGTCAAGCCCCAGCATTTT.

This clone was counted a single time. The chain is built from TRBV3-1 (or the pseudogene TRBV3-2) and TRBJ1-1, with D possibly being TRBD1 (5 bases). This CDR3 spans 15 amino acids. CDR1 and CDR2 from the germline V gene are LGHDT and YNNKEL (reference sequence). V was shortened by 4 bases and J by 4 bases, with 16 bases between the two germline ends. The CDR3 sequence is CASSRQTGPFTEAFF. The CDR3 DNA reads as TGTGCCAGCAGCCGACAAACAGGCCCGTTCACTGAAGCTTTCTTT.

The chain has TRBV20-1 and TRBJ2-7; weak D call: TRBD1 (6 bases). The CDR3 is 10 residues long. Germline lookup yields CDR1 DFQATT and CDR2 SNEGSKA (reference sequence). The germline V and J ends were trimmed by 5 bases and 4 bases, with 6 bases remaining between them. The CDR3 loop reads CSAQGYEQYF. DNA for the CDR3: TGCAGTGCTCAGGGGTACGAGCAGTACTTC.

The chain uses TRBV9 and TRBJ1-6; 9 bases are shared with TRBD1. CDR3 size: 16 residues. Germline CDR1 reads SGDLS; CDR2 reads YYNGEE. J was trimmed by 10 bases and V by 0 bases; bases with no gene match: 8. The CDR3: CASSVVPLGQGSPLHF. CDR3 nucleotides: TGTGCCAGCAGCGTAGTACCGCTCGGACAGGGGTCACCCCTCCACTTT.